Following are 22 T cell receptor beta chains from one sample sequenced in a study of OX40 agonist ivuxolimab in advanced cancers. Using immunoSEQ multiplex PCR, the repertoire was profiled, and TCRdb retains in-frame clones only, with some absent. This table has about 14,000 clones, around 76% appearing once. Specimen: CD4+ or CD8+ T cells sorted from blood, collected in a trial of the OX40 agonist ivuxolimab. These receptors were taken from an adult with an advanced solid tumor such as melanoma, head and neck, liver or kidney cancer.

The gene calls are TRBV28 and TRBJ2-1, with 9 nucleotides matching TRBD2. J was trimmed by 4 bases and V by 7 bases; bases with no gene match: 5. The CDR3 is made up of 14 amino acids. Germline V gene sequence: CDR1 MDHEN, CDR2 SYDVKM. The CDR3 nucleotides read TGTGCCAGCAAAGAGCGGGGGGTTTACAATGAGCAGTTCTTC. Protein: CASKERGVYNEQFF.

On this clone itself: At one end, the junction sequence differs from germline, possibly due to a read error. The chain combines TRBV7-9 with TRBJ2-2, with 14 bases matching TRBD2. This CDR3 is built from 14 residues. Germline V gene sequence: CDR1 SEHNR, CDR2 FQNEAQ (reference sequence). CDR3 in DNA: TGTGCCAGCAGCCCGGGACTAGCGGGGGCACCGGAACTTTTT. This encodes CASSPGLAGAPELF.

The chain joins TRBV2 to TRBJ1-3; D not certain. The CDR3 length is 14 residues. Germline CDR1 and CDR2: SNHLY and FYNNEI. The V end was cut by 3 bases, the J end by 4 bases, with 10 bases between. CDR3 sequence (DNA): TGTGCCAGCAGTGAGTTATTCGGAGGAAACACCATATATTTT. This codes for CASSELFGGNTIYF.

This clone has only a few counts. The J gene is TRBJ2-3, the V gene TRBV7-9; D gene uncertain. Trimming removed 5 bases from V and 4 bases from J, with 10 bases in between. In germline, CDR1 is SEHNR, CDR2 FQNEAQ (reference sequence). The CDR3 is made up of 13 amino acids. The CDR3 spells CASSPPSADTQYF. Written as DNA, the CDR3 is TGTGCCAGCAGCCCTCCGTCGGCAGATACGCAGTATTTT.

This clone occurred a few times. The chain is built from TRBV4-1 and TRBJ1-4; D might be TRBD1 (5 bases). The V gene's germline CDR1 is MGHRA and CDR2 YSYEKL. CDR3 length: 16 residues. V gave up 0 bases and J gave up 2 bases, with 10 bases separating them. The CDR3 sequence: CASSQDGGATNEKLFF. CDR3 DNA sequence: TGCGCCAGCAGCCAAGATGGTGGGGCCACTAATGAAAAACTGTTTTTT.

The V gene is TRBV15, the J gene TRBJ2-3; D remains ambiguous. CDR3 size: 14 residues. Germline loops: CDR1 LNHNV, CDR2 YYDKDF (reference sequence). V lost 3 bases, J lost 0 bases, and 7 bases lay in between. The CDR3 loop is CATSSFASTDTQYF. As DNA, the CDR3 is TGTGCCACCAGCAGCTTTGCCAGCACAGATACGCAGTATTTT.

The chain recombines TRBV5-6 with TRBJ1-6; a possible D gene is TRBD1 (6 bases). This CDR3 is built from 18 residues. The germline CDR1 and CDR2 sequences are SGHDT and YYEEEE. V lost 2 bases, J lost 2 bases, and 17 bases lay in between. The DNA of the CDR3 is TGTGCCAGCAGCTTCGAAGGGACATCAGCTCCCTATAATTCACCCCTCCACTTT. Amino acids: CASSFEGTSAPYNSPLHF.

This clone was recorded many times. This chain uses TRBV28 with TRBJ1-2; 12 nucleotides align to TRBD1. From germline, CDR1 is MDHEN and CDR2 SYDVKM. The CDR3 has 17 residues. The V and J ends lost 2 bases and 3 bases, in that order; junction bases with no gene match: 7. DNA for the CDR3: TGTGCCAGCAGTTTAGGGGGACAGGGGGCGCGATACTATGGCTACACCTTC. Its translation: CASSLGGQGARYYGYTF.

This chain links TRBV7-9 with TRBJ1-2; 11 nucleotides align to TRBD1. CDR3 length equals 14 residues. Germline CDR1 and CDR2: SEHNR and FQNEAQ (reference sequence). V trimming: 5 bases; J trimming: 7 bases; junction bases outside the gene matches: 6. CDR3 sequence reads: CASSHGQGALGYTF. CDR3 nucleotides: TGTGCCAGCAGCCACGGACAGGGGGCGCTTGGCTACACCTTC.

The chain uses TRBV7-8 and TRBJ1-6, with unresolved D. CDR3 length equals 15 residues. Germline V lookup: CDR1 SGHVS, CDR2 FQNEAQ. Trimming removed 4 bases at V and 1 base at J, with 8 bases between. CDR3 sequence reads: CASSSESSYNSPLHF. CDR3 nucleotide sequence: TGTGCCAGCAGCTCCGAAAGTTCCTATAATTCACCCCTCCACTTT.

This clone was detected only a few times. This chain connects TRBV4-1 to TRBJ1-1, with no clear D. Germline V gives CDR1 MGHRA, CDR2 YSYEKL. Trimming stripped 1 base from V and 1 base from J, with 10 bases between. The length of the CDR3 is 15 residues. CDR3: CASSQVPEQNTEAFF. In nucleotides, the CDR3 is TGCGCCAGCAGCCAAGTCCCGGAACAGAACACTGAAGCTTTCTTT.

This rearrangement joins TRBV15 to TRBJ2-7; D assignment may be TRBD1 or TRBD2 (5 bases each). Trimming cost V 0 bases and J 3 bases, with 15 bases left between them. In germline, CDR1 is LNHNV, CDR2 YYDKDF (reference sequence). There are 16 residues in the CDR3. As DNA, the CDR3 is TGTGCCACCAGCAGAGATAGAAGAGGGGAGATCTACGAGCAGTACTTC. As protein: CATSRDRRGEIYEQYF.

This chain joins TRBV4-1 and TRBJ2-2; D ambiguous. There are 14 residues in the CDR3. Germline CDR1 reads MGHRA; CDR2 reads YSYEKL. V was clipped by 0 bases and J by 4 bases, with 6 bases between them. The DNA for the CDR3 is TGCGCCAGCAGCCAAGAGGGCCCCACCGGGGAGCTGTTTTTT. This codes for CASSQEGPTGELFF.

This chain joins TRBV28 and TRBJ2-1; 8 positions match TRBD2. Germline values: CDR1 MDHEN, CDR2 SYDVKM. With 4 bases clipped from V and 4 bases from J, the junction kept 6 bases outside the gene matches. The CDR3 is made up of 15 amino acids. The CDR3 spells CASSSALADYNEQFF. The CDR3, as DNA: TGTGCCAGCAGTTCCGCACTAGCGGATTACAATGAGCAGTTCTTC.

This sequence joins TRBV5-1 and TRBJ2-7; D remains unclear. V was shortened by 2 bases and J by 3 bases, with 9 bases between the two germline ends. The germline gives CDR1 SGHRS, CDR2 YFSETQ. The CDR3 runs 13 residues. The CDR3 sequence is CASSLEPHYEQYF. The CDR3 DNA reads TGCGCCAGCAGCTTAGAGCCCCACTACGAGCAGTACTTC.

This clone is a singleton in its sample. The chain uses TRBV7-2 and TRBJ2-3; TRBD1 matches at 8 bases. Germline assignment: CDR1 SGHTA and CDR2 FQGNSA. Trimming at V came to 4 bases and at J to 0 bases, leaving 3 bases not matched to a gene. The CDR3 totals 15 residues. The chain's CDR3 is CASSSWTGSTDTQYF. CDR3 nucleotides: TGTGCCAGCAGCTCCTGGACAGGGAGCACAGATACGCAGTATTTT.

This chain links TRBV6-6 with TRBJ1-1, with D tentatively TRBD1 (5 bases). From germline, CDR1 is MNHNY and CDR2 SVGAGI (reference sequence). V was pared by 6 bases and J by 1 base, with 6 bases between. The CDR3 runs to 12 residues. The CDR3 protein is CASSGGNTEAFF. In DNA, the CDR3 is TGTGCCAGCAGCGGGGGGAACACTGAAGCTTTCTTT.

This rearrangement joins TRBV10-3 to TRBJ2-7, with D perhaps matching TRBD2 (5 bases). CDR3 length equals 11 residues. Deletions cut 6 bases from V and 6 bases from J, with 9 bases between. Germline V gives CDR1 ENHRY, CDR2 SYGVKD. CDR3 loop: CAISAGSEQYF. As DNA, the CDR3 is TGTGCCATCAGCGCGGGCAGCGAGCAGTACTTC.

This chain connects TRBV5-8 to TRBJ2-7; 7 bases are shared with TRBD1. Trimming took 2 bases from V and 2 from J; bases not matched to a gene: 7. The CDR3 spans 15 residues. Germline-derived CDR1 and CDR2 are SGHTS and YDEGEE. The CDR3 loop reads CASSFPGQNTYEQYF. The DNA for the CDR3 is TGTGCCAGCAGCTTTCCGGGACAGAATACCTACGAGCAGTACTTC.

Only one count was recorded for this clone. The CDR3 nucleotides are TGTGCCACCAGCGGAACTAGCCCCCAAGAGACCCAGTACTTC. Protein product: CATSGTSPQETQYF. V and J are TRBV15 and TRBJ2-5; D is possibly TRBD2 (6 bases). This CDR3 region has 14 residues. V lost 5 bases, J lost 1 base, and 11 bases lay in between. CDR1 LNHNV and CDR2 YYDKDF come from the germline V gene (reference sequence).

V usage is TRBV11-1 and J usage is TRBJ2-7; 9 bases agree with TRBD2. Germline loops: CDR1 SGHAT, CDR2 FQDESV (reference sequence). V lost 5 bases and J lost 5; bases outside the gene matches: 7. The CDR3 runs to 14 residues. CDR3 residues: CASSRRGGYHEQYF. The CDR3 DNA follows: TGTGCCAGCAGCCGGCGGGGGGGGTATCACGAGCAGTACTTC.

The chain combines TRBV27 with TRBJ1-5; possibly TRBD1 for D (5 bases). V lost 4 bases and J 4 bases, leaving 14 bases between the germline ends. CDR1 and CDR2 from the germline V gene are MNHEY and SMNVEV (reference sequence). The CDR3 runs to 15 residues. The CDR3 nucleotides are TGTGCCAGCAGTTCCTTGACAGATTTTAATCAGCCCCAGCATTTT. Residues: CASSSLTDFNQPQHF.